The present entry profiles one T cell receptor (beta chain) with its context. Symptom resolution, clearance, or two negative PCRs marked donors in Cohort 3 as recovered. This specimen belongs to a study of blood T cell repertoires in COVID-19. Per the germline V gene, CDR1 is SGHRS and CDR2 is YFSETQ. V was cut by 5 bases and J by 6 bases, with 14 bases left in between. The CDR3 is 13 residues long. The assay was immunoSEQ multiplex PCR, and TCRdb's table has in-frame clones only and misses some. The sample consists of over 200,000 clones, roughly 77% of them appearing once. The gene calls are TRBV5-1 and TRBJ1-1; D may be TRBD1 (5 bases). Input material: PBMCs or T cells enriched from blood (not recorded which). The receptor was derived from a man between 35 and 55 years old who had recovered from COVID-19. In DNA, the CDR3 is TGCGCCAGCAGTGACGTCAGGGTTGCTGAAGCTTTCTTT. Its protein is CASSDVRVAEAFF.